A selection of T cell receptor beta chains follows, all from one sample in a study of breast tumors, draining lymph nodes, adjacent tissues. MiXCR was run by TCRdb on the multiplex PCR reads, yielding one entry per CDR3 protein. This table holds more than 10,000 distinct CDR3 sequences, 40% to 55% found once. Material for sequencing was tumor-adjacent breast tissue. These TCRs come from a female donor with breast cancer. Some clones in this sample may be carry-over from other donors' samples. CDR3s include the opening cysteine and the closing phenylalanine or tryptophan. D genes are given only for firm matches. Clone size appears in some rows only: once, few, many, or a class for an expanded clone.

CDR3 DNA: TGTGCCAGCACCGACTCAGCCTTCTCCCAGGCTAACTATGGCTACACCTTC; CDR3 protein: CASTDSAFSQANYGYTF; D gene: -; clone size: medium-sized; J gene: TRBJ1-2; V gene: TRBV11-2
CDR3 DNA: TGTGCCAGCAGCTTGGACAGCTCCTACGAGCAGTACTTC; CDR3 protein: CASSLDSSYEQYF; D gene: -; clone size: -; J gene: TRBJ2-7; V gene: TRBV7-9
CDR3 DNA: TGTGCCAGCAGCCGGGAGGGCCTGTCAGGCGAGCAGTACTTC; CDR3 protein: CASSREGLSGEQYF; D gene: TRBD2; clone size: -; J gene: TRBJ2-7; V gene: TRBV6-5
CDR3 DNA: TGCAGTGCTAGAGATACCGGGAGCTCCTACAATGAGCAGTTCTTC; CDR3 protein: CSARDTGSSYNEQFF; D gene: -; clone size: -; J gene: TRBJ2-1; V gene: TRBV20-1
CDR3 DNA: TGTGCCAGCAGCTCCACTAGCGGGAGCCGCGAGCAGTACTTC; CDR3 protein: CASSSTSGSREQYF; D gene: TRBD2; clone size: -; J gene: TRBJ2-7; V gene: TRBV7-8
CDR3 DNA: TGTGCCAGCAGCGGTACAGGACTAGCGGGGCGGGGGATACATGAGCAGTTCTTC; CDR3 protein: CASSGTGLAGRGIHEQFF; D gene: TRBD2; clone size: many; J gene: TRBJ2-1; V gene: TRBV5-6
CDR3 DNA: TGCGCCAGCAGCCAAGATAGGGCTCAGGACTATGGCTACACCTTC; CDR3 protein: CASSQDRAQDYGYTF; D gene: -; clone size: once; J gene: TRBJ1-2; V gene: TRBV4-3
CDR3 DNA: TGTGCCAGCAGCCCGGGGTCCACAGATACGCAGTATTTT; CDR3 protein: CASSPGSTDTQYF; D gene: -; clone size: few; J gene: TRBJ2-3; V gene: TRBV7-6
CDR3 DNA: TGTGCCAGCAGCTTTGGTGGCAAAAGGGGAGAGACCCAGTACTTC; CDR3 protein: CASSFGGKRGETQYF; D gene: -; clone size: many; J gene: TRBJ2-5; V gene: TRBV7-2
CDR3 DNA: TGTGCCAGCAGCCCGGGGACAGGGTTCCATGAGCAGTTCTTC; CDR3 protein: CASSPGTGFHEQFF; D gene: TRBD1; clone size: -; J gene: TRBJ2-1; V gene: TRBV7-6
CDR3 DNA: TGTGCCAGCAGCTTGGATTTCAACGGGTACGACGAGCAGTACTTC; CDR3 protein: CASSLDFNGYDEQYF; D gene: -; clone size: -; J gene: TRBJ2-7; V gene: TRBV7-2
CDR3 DNA: TGCAGTGCTAGGGGACAGGGGTATAATTCACCCCTCCACTTT; CDR3 protein: CSARGQGYNSPLHF; D gene: TRBD1; clone size: many; J gene: TRBJ1-6; V gene: TRBV20-1
CDR3 DNA: TGTGCCAGCAGGTCCCCCATTTATAGCAATCAGCCCCAGCATTTT; CDR3 protein: CASRSPIYSNQPQHF; D gene: -; clone size: many; J gene: TRBJ1-5; V gene: TRBV11-3
CDR3 DNA: TGTGCCAGCAGCCAAACTAGGACCCAGTACTTC; CDR3 protein: CASSQTRTQYF; D gene: -; clone size: few; J gene: TRBJ2-5; V gene: TRBV12-3/TRBV12-4
CDR3 DNA: TGTGCCAGCAGTTTTGGGGGCGAGCAGTACTTC; CDR3 protein: CASSFGGEQYF; D gene: -; clone size: medium-sized; J gene: TRBJ2-7; V gene: TRBV12-3/TRBV12-4
CDR3 DNA: TGCAGTGCTGCCCGGGGGCAGGGGACGAACACTGAAGCTTTCTTT; CDR3 protein: CSAARGQGTNTEAFF; D gene: -; clone size: many; J gene: TRBJ1-1; V gene: TRBV20-1
CDR3 DNA: TGTGCCAGCAGTTTCTCGGGAGGGCCCCACGAGCAGTACTTC; CDR3 protein: CASSFSGGPHEQYF; D gene: TRBD2; clone size: many; J gene: TRBJ2-7; V gene: TRBV12-3/TRBV12-4
CDR3 DNA: TGTGCCAGCAGTTTGCCCGGAGGGGAGACGGAGACCCAGTACTTC; CDR3 protein: CASSLPGGETETQYF; D gene: -; clone size: many; J gene: TRBJ2-5; V gene: TRBV28
CDR3 DNA: TGTGCCAGCAGCTTAGTGGAGTCGGCGGGGCCCCGGGACTATGGCTACACCTTC; CDR3 protein: CASSLVESAGPRDYGYTF; D gene: -; clone size: few; J gene: TRBJ1-2; V gene: TRBV7-8
CDR3 DNA: TGTGCCAGCAGCTTGCTCACTAGCCCTAGCACAGATACGCAGTATTTT; CDR3 protein: CASSLLTSPSTDTQYF; D gene: -; clone size: many; J gene: TRBJ2-3; V gene: TRBV5-4
CDR3 DNA: TGTGCCAGCAGTCGTTACACCGGGGAGCTGTTTTTT; CDR3 protein: CASSRYTGELFF; D gene: -; clone size: many; J gene: TRBJ2-2; V gene: TRBV25-1
CDR3 DNA: TGTGCCAGCAGCCGTCCCGGGACAGGGTTACGCGGGGAGCTGTTTTTT; CDR3 protein: CASSRPGTGLRGELFF; D gene: TRBD1; clone size: -; J gene: TRBJ2-2; V gene: TRBV6-5
CDR3 DNA: TGTGCCAGCAGTCGGGACACTTATAGCAATCAGCCCCAGCATTTT; CDR3 protein: CASSRDTYSNQPQHF; D gene: -; clone size: -; J gene: TRBJ1-5; V gene: TRBV6-1
CDR3 DNA: TGTGCCAGCAGTTGGAGACTAGCGGGAGTTCAAGAGACCCAGTACTTC; CDR3 protein: CASSWRLAGVQETQYF; D gene: TRBD2; clone size: -; J gene: TRBJ2-5; V gene: TRBV6-6
CDR3 DNA: TGTGCCAGCAGTGAACGAGACAGGGGCGAAAAACTGTTTTTT; CDR3 protein: CASSERDRGEKLFF; D gene: TRBD1; clone size: -; J gene: TRBJ1-4; V gene: TRBV6-4
CDR3 DNA: TGTGCCAGTAGTATTGGACTAGCGGGAGTAGAAGATACGCAGTATTTT; CDR3 protein: CASSIGLAGVEDTQYF; D gene: TRBD2; clone size: -; J gene: TRBJ2-3; V gene: TRBV19
CDR3 DNA: TGTGCCAGCAGTTACTCCCTTAGCGGAGCCTCCTACGAGCAGTACTTC; CDR3 protein: CASSYSLSGASYEQYF; D gene: -; clone size: -; J gene: TRBJ2-7; V gene: TRBV6-5
CDR3 DNA: TGTGCCAGCAGAGGGACAGGTTCCTATGGCTACACCTTC; CDR3 protein: CASRGTGSYGYTF; D gene: TRBD1; clone size: once; J gene: TRBJ1-2; V gene: TRBV2
CDR3 DNA: TGTGCCAGCAGCTTTAGACAGGGACACACCGGGGAGCTGTTTTTT; CDR3 protein: CASSFRQGHTGELFF; D gene: TRBD1; clone size: -; J gene: TRBJ2-2; V gene: TRBV7-9
CDR3 DNA: TGTGCCAGCAGCTCCCCCCGGCTAGCGGTCTCCTACGAGCAGTACTTC; CDR3 protein: CASSSPRLAVSYEQYF; D gene: TRBD2; clone size: -; J gene: TRBJ2-7; V gene: TRBV7-2